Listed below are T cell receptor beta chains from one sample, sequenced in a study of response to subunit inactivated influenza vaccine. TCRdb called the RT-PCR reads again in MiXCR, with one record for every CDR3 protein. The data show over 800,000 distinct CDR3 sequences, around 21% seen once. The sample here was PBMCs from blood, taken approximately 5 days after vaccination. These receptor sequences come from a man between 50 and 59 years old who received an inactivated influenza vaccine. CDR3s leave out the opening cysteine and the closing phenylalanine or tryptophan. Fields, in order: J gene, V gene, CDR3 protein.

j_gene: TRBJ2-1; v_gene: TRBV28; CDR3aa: ASSSGGQGAYNEQF
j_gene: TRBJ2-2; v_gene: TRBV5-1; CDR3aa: ASSPGFLEGTGELF
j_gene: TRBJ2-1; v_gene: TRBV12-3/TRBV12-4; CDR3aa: ASSRTSGLYNEQF
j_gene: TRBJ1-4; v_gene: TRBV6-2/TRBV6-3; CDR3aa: ASRSTGTNEKLF
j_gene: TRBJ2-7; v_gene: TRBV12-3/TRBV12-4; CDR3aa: ASTLRGGHEQY
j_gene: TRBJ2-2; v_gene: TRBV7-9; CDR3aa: ASSLGELF
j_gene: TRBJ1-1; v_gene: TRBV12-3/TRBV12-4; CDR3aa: ASRIYPGLNTEAF
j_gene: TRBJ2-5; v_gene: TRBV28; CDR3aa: ASSFAGDQETQY
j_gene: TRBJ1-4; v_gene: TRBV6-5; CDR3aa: ASSYLTGTRIAGEKLF
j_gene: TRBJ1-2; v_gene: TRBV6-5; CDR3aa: ASSLSPGQGATYGYT
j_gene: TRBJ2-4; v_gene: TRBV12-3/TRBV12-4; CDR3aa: ASSLGQGSSGDIQY
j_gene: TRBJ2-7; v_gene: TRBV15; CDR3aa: ATSREGQDYEQY
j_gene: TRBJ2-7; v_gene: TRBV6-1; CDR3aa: ASFSGTGTFYEQY
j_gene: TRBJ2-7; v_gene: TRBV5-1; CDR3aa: ASSSGTGEMYEQY
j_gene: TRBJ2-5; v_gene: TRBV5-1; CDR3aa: ASSLVELQETQY
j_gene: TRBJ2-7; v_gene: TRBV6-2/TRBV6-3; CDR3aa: ASPRDTSGTSVYEQY
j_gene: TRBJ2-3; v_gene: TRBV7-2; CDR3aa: ASSLWAQSTDTQY
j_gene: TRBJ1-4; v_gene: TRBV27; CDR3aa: ASRRTGEGEKLF
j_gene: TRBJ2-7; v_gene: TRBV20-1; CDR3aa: SARRIGLAGGGYEQY
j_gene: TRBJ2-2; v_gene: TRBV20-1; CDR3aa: SARPGTDTGELF
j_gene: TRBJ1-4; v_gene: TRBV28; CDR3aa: ASSGRVSKLF
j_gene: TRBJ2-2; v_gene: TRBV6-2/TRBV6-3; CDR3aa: ASNARIAGELF
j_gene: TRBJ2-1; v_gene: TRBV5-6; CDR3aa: ASSLQAGGFNEQF
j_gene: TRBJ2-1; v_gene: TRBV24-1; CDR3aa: ATSDFRQESSYNEQF
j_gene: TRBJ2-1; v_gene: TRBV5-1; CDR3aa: ASSIPSGARDEQF
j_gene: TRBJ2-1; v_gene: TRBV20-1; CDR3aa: SASGGTTYNEQF
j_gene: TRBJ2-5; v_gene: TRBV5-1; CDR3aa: ASMGLAISGGETQY
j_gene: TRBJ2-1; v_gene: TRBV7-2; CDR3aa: ASSSPGRNEQF
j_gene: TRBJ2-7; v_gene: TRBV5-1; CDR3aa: ASSSDRLSEQY
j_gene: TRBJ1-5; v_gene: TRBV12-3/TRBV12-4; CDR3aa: ASSSTGSNQPQH
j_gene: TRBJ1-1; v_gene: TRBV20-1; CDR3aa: SARTGGPLRTGGTEAF
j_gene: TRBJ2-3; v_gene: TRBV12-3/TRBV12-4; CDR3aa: ASSYRAGGGTDTQY
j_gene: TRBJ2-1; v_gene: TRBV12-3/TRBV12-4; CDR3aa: ASSFRLALPNEQF
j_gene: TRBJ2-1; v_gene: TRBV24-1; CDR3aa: ATSASSSGVRNEQF
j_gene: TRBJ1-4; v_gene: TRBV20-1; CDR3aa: SARQTPNEKLF
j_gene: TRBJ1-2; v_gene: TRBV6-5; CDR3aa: ASSYVDRINYGYT
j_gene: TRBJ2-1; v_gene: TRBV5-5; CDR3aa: ASSPTGTSFLEQF
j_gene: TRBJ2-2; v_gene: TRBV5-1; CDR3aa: ASSLGTTNTGELF
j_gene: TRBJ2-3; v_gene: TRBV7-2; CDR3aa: ASSLESAGPHTDTQY
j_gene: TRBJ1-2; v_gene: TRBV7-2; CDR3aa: ASSPSDGSYGYT
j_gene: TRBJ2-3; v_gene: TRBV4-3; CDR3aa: ASSQDWLSTDTQY
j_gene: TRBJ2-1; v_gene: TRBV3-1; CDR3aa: ASSRDRYNEQF
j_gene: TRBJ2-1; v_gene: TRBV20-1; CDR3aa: SAENYRLPYNEQF
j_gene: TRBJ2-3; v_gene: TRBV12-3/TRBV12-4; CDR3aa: ASSFGGHEDTQY
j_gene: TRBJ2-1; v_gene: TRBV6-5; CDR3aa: ASSYQTSGGAGDEQF
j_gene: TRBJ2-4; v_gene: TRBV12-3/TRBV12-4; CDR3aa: ASTSLGQQY
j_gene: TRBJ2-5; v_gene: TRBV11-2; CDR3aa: ASSLALAGRFSGETQY
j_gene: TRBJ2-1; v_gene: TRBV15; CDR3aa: ATSRDGAVNGNEQF
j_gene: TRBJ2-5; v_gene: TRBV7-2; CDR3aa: ASSLVQGAKTQY
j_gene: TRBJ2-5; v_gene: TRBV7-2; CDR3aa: ASSLGPTGIETQY
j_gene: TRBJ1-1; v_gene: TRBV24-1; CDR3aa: ATSDHRQGMNTEAF
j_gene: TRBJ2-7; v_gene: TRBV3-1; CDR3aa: ASSQGSDSV